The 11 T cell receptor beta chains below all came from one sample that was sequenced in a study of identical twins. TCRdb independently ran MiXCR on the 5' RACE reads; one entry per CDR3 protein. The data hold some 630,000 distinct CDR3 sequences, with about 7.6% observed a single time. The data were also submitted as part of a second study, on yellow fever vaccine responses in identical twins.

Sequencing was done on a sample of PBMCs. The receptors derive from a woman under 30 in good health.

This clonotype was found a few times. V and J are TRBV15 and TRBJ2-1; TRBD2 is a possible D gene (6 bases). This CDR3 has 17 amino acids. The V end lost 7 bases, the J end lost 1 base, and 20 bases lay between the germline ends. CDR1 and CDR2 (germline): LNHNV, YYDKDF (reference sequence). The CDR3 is CATTPTGSGDSYNEQFF. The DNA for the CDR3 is TGTGCCACCACCCCCACGGGTAGCGGAGATTCCTACAATGAGCAGTTCTTC.

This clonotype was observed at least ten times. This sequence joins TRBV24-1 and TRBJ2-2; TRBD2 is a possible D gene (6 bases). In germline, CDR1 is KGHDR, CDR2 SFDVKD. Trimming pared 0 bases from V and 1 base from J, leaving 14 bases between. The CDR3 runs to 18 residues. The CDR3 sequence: CATSDLSGRLGNTGELFF. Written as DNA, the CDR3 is TGTGCCACCAGTGATTTGTCAGGGAGGTTGGGGAACACCGGGGAGCTGTTTTTT.

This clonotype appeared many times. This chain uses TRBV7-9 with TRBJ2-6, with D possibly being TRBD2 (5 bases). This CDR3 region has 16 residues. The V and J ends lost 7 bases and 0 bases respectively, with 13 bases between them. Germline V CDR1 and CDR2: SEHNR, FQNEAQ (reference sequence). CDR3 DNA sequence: TGTGCCAGCATTCCGACTGGGAGCTCTGGGGCCAACGTCCTGACTTTC. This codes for CASIPTGSSGANVLTF.

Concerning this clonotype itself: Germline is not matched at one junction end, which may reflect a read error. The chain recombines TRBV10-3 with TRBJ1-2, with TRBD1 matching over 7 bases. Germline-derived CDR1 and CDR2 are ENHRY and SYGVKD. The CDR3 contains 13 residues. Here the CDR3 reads CAISGDSSYGFTF. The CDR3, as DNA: TGTGCCATCAGTGGGGACAGCAGCTATGGCTTCACCTTC.

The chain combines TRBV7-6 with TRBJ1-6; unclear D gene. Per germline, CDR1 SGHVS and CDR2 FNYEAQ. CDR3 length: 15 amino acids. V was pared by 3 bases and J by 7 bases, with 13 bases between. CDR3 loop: CASSLSGPWNSPLHF. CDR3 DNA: TGTGCCAGCAGCTTGTCCGGGCCATGGAATTCACCCCTCCACTTT. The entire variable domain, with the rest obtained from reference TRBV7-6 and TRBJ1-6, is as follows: GAGVSQSPRYKVTKRGQDVALRCDPISGHVSLYWYRQALGQGPEFLTYFNYEAQQDKSGLPNDRFSAERPEGSISTLTIQRTEQRDSAMYRCASSLSGPWNSPLHFGNGTRLTVT.

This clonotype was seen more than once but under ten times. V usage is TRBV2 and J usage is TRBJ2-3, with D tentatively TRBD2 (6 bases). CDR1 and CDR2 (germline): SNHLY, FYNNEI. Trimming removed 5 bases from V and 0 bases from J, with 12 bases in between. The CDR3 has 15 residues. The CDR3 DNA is TGTGCCAGCAGTTCCACTAGCAGTAGCACAGATACGCAGTATTTT. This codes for CASSSTSSSTDTQYF.

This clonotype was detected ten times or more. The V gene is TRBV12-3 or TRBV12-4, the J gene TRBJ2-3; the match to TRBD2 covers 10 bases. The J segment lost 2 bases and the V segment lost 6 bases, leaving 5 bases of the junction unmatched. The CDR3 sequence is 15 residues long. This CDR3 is CASRVGLADTDTQYF. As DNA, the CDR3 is TGTGCCAGCAGAGTCGGACTAGCGGACACAGATACGCAGTATTTT.

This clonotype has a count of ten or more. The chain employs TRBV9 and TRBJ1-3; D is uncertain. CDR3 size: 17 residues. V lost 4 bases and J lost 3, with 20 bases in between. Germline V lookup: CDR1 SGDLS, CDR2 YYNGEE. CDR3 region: CASSPEVAPRIGNTIYF. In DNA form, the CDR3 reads TGTGCCAGCAGCCCCGAGGTGGCCCCGAGGATTGGAAACACCATATATTTT.

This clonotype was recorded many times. CDR3 region: CATSDPTSGKNIQYF. DNA for the CDR3: TGTGCCACCAGTGATCCAACTAGCGGAAAAAACATTCAGTACTTC. The gene calls are TRBV24-1 and TRBJ2-4, with 8 positions matching TRBD2. CDR1 is KGHDR and CDR2 is SFDVKD in the germline V gene. Trimming at V came to 3 bases and at J to 4 bases, leaving 4 bases not matched to a gene. CDR3 size: 15 residues.

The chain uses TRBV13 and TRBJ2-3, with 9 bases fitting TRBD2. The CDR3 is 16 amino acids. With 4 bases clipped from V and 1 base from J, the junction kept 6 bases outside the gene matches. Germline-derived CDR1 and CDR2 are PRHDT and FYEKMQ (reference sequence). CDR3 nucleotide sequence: TGTGCCAGCAGCTGGAATAGCGGGGGACGCACAGATACGCAGTATTTT. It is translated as CASSWNSGGRTDTQYF.

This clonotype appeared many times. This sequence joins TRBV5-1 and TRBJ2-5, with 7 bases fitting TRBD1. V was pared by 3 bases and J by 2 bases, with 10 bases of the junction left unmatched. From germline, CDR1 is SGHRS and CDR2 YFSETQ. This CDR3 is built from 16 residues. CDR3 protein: CASSSYRDSVQETQYF. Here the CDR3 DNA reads TGCGCCAGCAGCTCCTACCGGGACAGTGTTCAAGAGACCCAGTACTTC. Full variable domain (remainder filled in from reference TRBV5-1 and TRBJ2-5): KAGVTQTPRYLIKTRGQQVTLSCSPISGHRSVSWYQQTPGQGLQFLFEYFSETQRNKGNFPGRFSGRQFSNSRSEMNVSTLELGDSALYLCASSSYRDSVQETQYFGPGTRLLVL.